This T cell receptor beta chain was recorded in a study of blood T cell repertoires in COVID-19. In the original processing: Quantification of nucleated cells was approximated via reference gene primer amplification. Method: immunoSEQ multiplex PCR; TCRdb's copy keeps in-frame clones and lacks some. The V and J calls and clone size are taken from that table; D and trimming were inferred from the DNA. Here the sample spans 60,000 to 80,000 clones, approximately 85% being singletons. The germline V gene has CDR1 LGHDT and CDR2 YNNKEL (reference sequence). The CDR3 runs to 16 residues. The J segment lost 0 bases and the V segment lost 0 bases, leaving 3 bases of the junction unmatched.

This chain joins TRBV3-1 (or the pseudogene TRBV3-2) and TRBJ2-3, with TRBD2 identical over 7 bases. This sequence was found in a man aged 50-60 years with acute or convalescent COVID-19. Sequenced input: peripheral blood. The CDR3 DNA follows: TGTGCCAGCAGCCAAGACGCTAGCGGTAGCACAGATACGCAGTATTTT. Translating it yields CASSQDASGSTDTQYF.